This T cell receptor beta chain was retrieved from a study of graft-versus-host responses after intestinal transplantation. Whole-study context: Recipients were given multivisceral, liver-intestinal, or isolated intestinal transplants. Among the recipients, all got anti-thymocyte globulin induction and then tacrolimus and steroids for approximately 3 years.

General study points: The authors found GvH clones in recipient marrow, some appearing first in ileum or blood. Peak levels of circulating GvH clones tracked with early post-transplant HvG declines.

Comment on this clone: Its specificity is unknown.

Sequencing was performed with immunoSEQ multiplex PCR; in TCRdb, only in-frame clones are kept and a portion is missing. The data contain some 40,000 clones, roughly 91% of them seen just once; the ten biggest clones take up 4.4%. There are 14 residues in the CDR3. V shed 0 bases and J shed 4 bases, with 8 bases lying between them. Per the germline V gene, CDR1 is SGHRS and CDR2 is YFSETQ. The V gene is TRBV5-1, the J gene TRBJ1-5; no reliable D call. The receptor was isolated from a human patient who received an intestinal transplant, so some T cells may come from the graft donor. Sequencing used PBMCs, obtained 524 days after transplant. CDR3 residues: CASSLGGWNQPQHF. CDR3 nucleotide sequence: TGCGCCAGCAGCTTGGGAGGGTGGAATCAGCCCCAGCATTTT. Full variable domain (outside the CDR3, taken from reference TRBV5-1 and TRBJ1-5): KAGVTQTPRYLIKTRGQQVTLSCSPISGHRSVSWYQQTPGQGLQFLFEYFSETQRNKGNFPGRFSGRQFSNSRSEMNVSTLELGDSALYLCASSLGGWNQPQHFGDGTRLSIL.